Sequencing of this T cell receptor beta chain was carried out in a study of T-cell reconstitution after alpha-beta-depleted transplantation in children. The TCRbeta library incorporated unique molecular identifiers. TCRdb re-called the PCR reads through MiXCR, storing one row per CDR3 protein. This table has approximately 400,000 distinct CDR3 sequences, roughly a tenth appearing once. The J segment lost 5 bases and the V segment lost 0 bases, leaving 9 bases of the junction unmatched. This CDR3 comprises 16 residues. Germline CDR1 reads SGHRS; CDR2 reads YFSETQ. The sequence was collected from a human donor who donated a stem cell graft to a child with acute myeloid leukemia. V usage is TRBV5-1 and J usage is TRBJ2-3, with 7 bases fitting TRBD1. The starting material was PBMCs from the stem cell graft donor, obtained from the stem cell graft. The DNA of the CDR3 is TGCGCCAGCAGCTTGGCTGGACAGGAACACCGAGATACGCAGTATTTT. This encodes CASSLAGQEHRDTQYF.